A selection of T cell receptor beta chains follows, all from one sample in a study of blood T cells in healthy people across ages. Using its own MiXCR run on the 5' RACE reads, TCRdb lists one record per CDR3 protein. Of 800,000 to 1,300,000 distinct CDR3 sequences detected, about 25% appear once; the ten largest clones hold about 0.69%. These data also formed part of another study, on T cells of mothers and their children.

The sample taken for sequencing was blood. All receptors derive from a girl aged 2-15 years in good health. Both conserved end residues are trimmed from each CDR3.

TRBV5-6	TRBJ2-3	ASSWRTSGGGADTQY
TRBV19	TRBJ1-1	TYPGRRIEAF
TRBV5-5	TRBJ2-7	ASGLGGGNEQY
TRBV11-1	TRBJ1-3	ASSSGGLRLLSGNTIY
TRBV19	TRBJ1-2	ASEGQNYGYT
TRBV11-2	TRBJ2-1	ASSSTGTTWGEQF
TRBV29-1	TRBJ2-7	SAPFPGTSGTYEQY
TRBV25-1	TRBJ2-5	ASNKGPQETQY
TRBV5-1	TRBJ2-1	ASSLSQGGPGNEQF
TRBV6-5	TRBJ2-3	ASRHRGADTQY
TRBV5-1	TRBJ2-7	ASSYLTGPSYEQY
TRBV7-9	TRBJ1-1	ASSFGEGTTEAF
TRBV5-1	TRBJ2-7	ASSLVFGRGTYEQY
TRBV3-1	TRBJ1-4	ASSQGAEVEQLF
TRBV7-3	TRBJ1-1	ASRIGENTEAF
TRBV7-9	TRBJ2-3	ASSRTLAGGTDTQY
TRBV29-1	TRBJ2-1	SVEAIRDSNLNEQF
TRBV28	TRBJ2-1	ASRQLQGQVSYNEQF
TRBV10-3	TRBJ1-4	AISDGTGNEKLF
TRBV13	TRBJ2-7	ASSSQGDTDYEQY
TRBV6-5	-	ASNSGIRKTQY
TRBV6-2/TRBV6-3	TRBJ2-1	ASSYQGARNEQF
TRBV28	-	ASRGQIYEQY
TRBV20-1	TRBJ2-1	SARVGAPSNNEQF
TRBV29-1	TRBJ2-3	SLRLAGFTDTQY
TRBV20-1	TRBJ2-3	SGRGDTQY
TRBV29-1	TRBJ2-7	NSDEQY
TRBV28	TRBJ1-4	ASSLGQEGTNEKLF
TRBV2	-	ASSVFEQY
TRBV6-1	TRBJ2-1	ASSPGTSDSSYNEQF
TRBV7-9	TRBJ1-1	ASSSIQSQAF
TRBV20-1	TRBJ1-2	SAREQLANYGYT
TRBV11-1	TRBJ1-3	ASRATGAGNTIY
TRBV7-9	TRBJ2-7	ASSTDSTGGLRVHEQY
TRBV6-2/TRBV6-3	TRBJ2-6	ASKPGANVLT
TRBV20-1	TRBJ2-7	SASLAGGGFEQY
TRBV11-2	TRBJ2-3	AITKSLSTDTQY
TRBV12-3/TRBV12-4	TRBJ1-2	ASSRNPGQGNGYT
TRBV27	TRBJ1-6	ASTSRGEDGPNSPLH
TRBV7-9	TRBJ1-1	ASSLRRIVDAEAF
TRBV29-1	TRBJ2-1	SVTNEQF
TRBV6-5	TRBJ1-6	ASSLSHTAYNSPLH
TRBV7-2	TRBJ2-7	ASTFSSYEQY
TRBV7-9	TRBJ2-7	ASSSGTGGIDEQY
TRBV28	TRBJ2-1	ASSFEDFKGNEQF
TRBV20-1	TRBJ2-7	SVKIQGSYEQY
TRBV2	TRBJ2-5	ASSAGAGNQETQY
TRBV5-6	TRBJ2-7	ASSFSVAEQY
TRBV3-1	TRBJ2-4	ASSQEVQGIVRAKNIQY
TRBV12-3/TRBV12-4	TRBJ1-4	ASSLRDRNEKLF
TRBV7-2	TRBJ1-1	ASSSTGGEGGAF